The present T cell receptor beta chain was sequenced within a study of cytomegalovirus exposure and HLA in healthy donors. Study-wide context: Among the approximately 400 donors who were genotyped, approximately 84% fell in the genetic ancestry cluster that is associated with self-reported Caucasian donors.

The PCR made use of 60 Vbeta and 13 Jbeta primers. Produced via immunoSEQ multiplex PCR; TCRdb's table is partial and in-frame only. The sample includes approximately 110,000 clones, 75% to 80% of them seen just once. Study observations and caveats: In a later analysis, across HLA loci, associated TCR counts were highest for DRB1, lowest for HLA-C. TCR beta chain V- and J-gene trimming was linked, in a later analysis, to a missense variant in DCLRE1C.

V was cut by 0 bases and J by 4 bases, with 14 bases left in between. The CDR3 runs to 16 residues. The germline CDR1 and CDR2 sequences are LNHNV and YYDKDF (reference sequence). On this clone: Its antigen is unidentified.

The J gene is TRBJ2-3, the V gene TRBV15, with D maybe TRBD1 (5 bases). This TCR derives from a man aged 35-49 years in good health and CMV-seronegative. The sequenced sample was PBMCs. The CDR3 protein is CATSREGRGSADTQYF. In DNA, the CDR3 is TGTGCCACCAGCAGAGAGGGAAGGGGTTCGGCAGATACGCAGTATTTT.